A selection of T cell receptor beta chains follows, all from one sample in a study of immune heterogeneity within non-small cell lung tumors. TCRdb analysed the multiplex PCR reads with MiXCR anew, one entry per CDR3 protein. The repertoire holds roughly 14,000 distinct CDR3 sequences, with approximately 26% as singletons. Sequenced sample: lung tumor tissue. The receptors here all came from a man aged 40-50 years with non-small cell lung cancer. Both conserved end residues are part of each CDR3. The D gene is left open where the match is weak.

V gene: TRBV6-2/TRBV6-3; J gene: TRBJ2-7; D gene: TRBD1; CDR3 protein: CASSNSGTGVSYEHYF
V gene: TRBV20-1; J gene: TRBJ2-1; D gene: TRBD2; CDR3 protein: CSAADAGAGNEQFF
V gene: TRBV12-3/TRBV12-4; J gene: TRBJ2-7; D gene: .; CDR3 protein: CASSFGLGSYEQYF
V gene: TRBV30; J gene: TRBJ1-6; D gene: .; CDR3 protein: CAWSVAGGLSPLHF
V gene: TRBV24-1; J gene: TRBJ2-2; D gene: .; CDR3 protein: CATSDFGFGGELFF
V gene: TRBV18; J gene: TRBJ2-7; D gene: .; CDR3 protein: CASSPRHDYDQYF
V gene: TRBV24-1; J gene: TRBJ1-5; D gene: .; CDR3 protein: CATSGYSNQPQHF
V gene: TRBV19; J gene: TRBJ2-1; D gene: TRBD2; CDR3 protein: CASSTTSGEYNEQFF
V gene: TRBV6-1; J gene: TRBJ2-3; D gene: .; CDR3 protein: CASSYPNTDTQYF
V gene: TRBV6-2/TRBV6-3; J gene: TRBJ1-2; D gene: .; CDR3 protein: CASRPIERSNYGYTF
V gene: TRBV15; J gene: TRBJ1-2; D gene: TRBD1; CDR3 protein: CATSRVRTGTGNGYTF
V gene: TRBV6-1; J gene: TRBJ1-2; D gene: TRBD1; CDR3 protein: CASSDWTGGYTF
V gene: TRBV12-3/TRBV12-4; J gene: TRBJ1-1; D gene: .; CDR3 protein: CASSLGRGRGGDTEAFF
V gene: TRBV9; J gene: TRBJ1-3; D gene: .; CDR3 protein: CASSVGPLGNTIYF
V gene: TRBV7-8; J gene: TRBJ2-1; D gene: TRBD1; CDR3 protein: CASSLKGQGYNEQFF